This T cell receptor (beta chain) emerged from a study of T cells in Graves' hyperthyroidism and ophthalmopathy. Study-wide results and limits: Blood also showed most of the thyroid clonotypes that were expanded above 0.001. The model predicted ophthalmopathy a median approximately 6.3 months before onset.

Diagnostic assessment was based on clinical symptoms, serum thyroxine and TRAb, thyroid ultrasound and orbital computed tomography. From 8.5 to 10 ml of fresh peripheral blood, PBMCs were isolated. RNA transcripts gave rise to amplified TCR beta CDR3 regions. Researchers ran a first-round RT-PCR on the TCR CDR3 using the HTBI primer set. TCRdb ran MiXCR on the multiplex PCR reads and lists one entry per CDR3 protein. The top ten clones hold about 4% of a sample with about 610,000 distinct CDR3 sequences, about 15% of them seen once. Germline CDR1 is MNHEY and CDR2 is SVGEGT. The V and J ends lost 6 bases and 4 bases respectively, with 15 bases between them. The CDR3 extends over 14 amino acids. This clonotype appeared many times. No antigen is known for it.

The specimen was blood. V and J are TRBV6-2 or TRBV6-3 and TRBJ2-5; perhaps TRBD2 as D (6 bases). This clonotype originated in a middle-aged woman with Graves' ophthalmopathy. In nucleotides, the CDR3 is TGTGCCAGCAGAGGTAGCGGCAAGGGAGAGACCCAGTACTTC. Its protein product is CASRGSGKGETQYF.